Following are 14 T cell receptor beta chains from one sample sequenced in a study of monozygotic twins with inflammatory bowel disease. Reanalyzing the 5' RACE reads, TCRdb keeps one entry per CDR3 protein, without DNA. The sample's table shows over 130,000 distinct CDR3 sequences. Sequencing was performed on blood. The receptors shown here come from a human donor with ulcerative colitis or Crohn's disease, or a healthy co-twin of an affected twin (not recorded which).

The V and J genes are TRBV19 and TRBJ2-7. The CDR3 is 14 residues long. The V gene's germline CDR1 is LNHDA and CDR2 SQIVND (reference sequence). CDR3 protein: CASSIKWEFFEQYF.

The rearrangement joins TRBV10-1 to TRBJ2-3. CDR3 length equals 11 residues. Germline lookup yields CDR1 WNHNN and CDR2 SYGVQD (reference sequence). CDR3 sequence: CASRGTDTQYF.

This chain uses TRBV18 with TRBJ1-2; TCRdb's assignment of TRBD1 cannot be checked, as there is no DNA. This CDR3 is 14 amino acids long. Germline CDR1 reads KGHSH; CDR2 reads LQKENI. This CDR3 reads CASSSKTGGDGYTF.

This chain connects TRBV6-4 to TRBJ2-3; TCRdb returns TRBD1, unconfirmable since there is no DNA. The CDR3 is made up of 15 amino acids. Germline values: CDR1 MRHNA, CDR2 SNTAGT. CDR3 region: CASSDSTGGADTQYF.

Here the CDR3 reads CASRLGSGGDEKLFF. The chain uses TRBV12-2 and TRBJ1-4. TRBV12-2 is assigned pseudogene status. The CDR3 sequence is 15 residues long.

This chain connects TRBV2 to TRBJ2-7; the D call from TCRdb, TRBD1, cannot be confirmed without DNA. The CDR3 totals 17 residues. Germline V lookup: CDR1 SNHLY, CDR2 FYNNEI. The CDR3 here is CASSFRPDRDEGYEQYF.

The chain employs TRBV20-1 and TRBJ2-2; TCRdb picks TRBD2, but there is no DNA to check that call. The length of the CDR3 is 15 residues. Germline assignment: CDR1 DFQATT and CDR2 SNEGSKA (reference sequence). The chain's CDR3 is CSARRGASGAGELFF.

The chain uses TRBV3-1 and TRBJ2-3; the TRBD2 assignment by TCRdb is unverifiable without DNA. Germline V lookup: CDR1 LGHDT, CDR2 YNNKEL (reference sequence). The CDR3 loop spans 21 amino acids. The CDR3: CASSQPTTSGGSSTSADTQYF.

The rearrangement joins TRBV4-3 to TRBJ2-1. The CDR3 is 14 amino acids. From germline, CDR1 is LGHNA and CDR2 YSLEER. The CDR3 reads CASSQVLWGNEQFF.

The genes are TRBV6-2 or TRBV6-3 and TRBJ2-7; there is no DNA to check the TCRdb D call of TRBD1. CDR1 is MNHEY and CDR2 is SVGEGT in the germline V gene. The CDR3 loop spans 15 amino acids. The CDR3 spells CASISAWGLSYEQYF.

The chain's CDR3 is CASTLAGRNTEAFF. The V call is TRBV12-3 or TRBV12-4, the J call TRBJ1-1. This CDR3 spans 14 amino acids.

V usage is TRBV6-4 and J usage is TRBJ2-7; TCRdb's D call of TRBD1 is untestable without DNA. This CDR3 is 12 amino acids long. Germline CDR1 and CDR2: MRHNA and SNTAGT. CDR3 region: CASIGQGDEQYF.

CDR3 protein: CASSLGRGLETQYF. The rearrangement joins TRBV27 to TRBJ2-5; the TCRdb call, TRBD1, lacks DNA for checking. CDR3 length: 14 amino acids. CDR1 MNHEY and CDR2 SMNVEV come from the germline V gene (reference sequence).

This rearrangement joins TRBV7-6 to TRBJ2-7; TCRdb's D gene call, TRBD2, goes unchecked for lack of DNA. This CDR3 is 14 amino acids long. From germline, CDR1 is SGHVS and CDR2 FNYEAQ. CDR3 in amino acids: CASSLAVGRYEQYF.